The 2 T cell receptor beta chains listed next were all sequenced from one sample in a study of cytomegalovirus exposure and HLA in healthy donors. Method: immunoSEQ multiplex PCR; TCRdb's copy keeps in-frame clones and lacks some. Of 100,000 to 150,000 clones listed, approximately 89% were seen once; the top ten hold approximately 3.3%. The material sequenced was PBMCs. The source of these receptors is a man aged 25 to 45 in good health and CMV-seronegative.

The chain recombines TRBV21-1 with TRBJ2-7; TRBD1 reflects the table's D call only, with no check against the DNA. TRBV21-1 is a known pseudogene. The CDR3 runs 14 residues. The CDR3 region has the DNA TGTGCCAGCAGCGCAGATGGGGACAAGGCCGAGCAGTACTTC. It encodes CASSADGDKAEQYF.

This chain joins TRBV21-1 and TRBJ1-6; the table calls TRBD1, which could not be checked here. TRBV21-1 is a documented pseudogene. The CDR3 length is 12 residues. The CDR3 DNA reads as TGTGCCAGCGGGCAGGGTGGTTCACCCCTCCACTTT. Amino acid sequence: CASGQGGSPLHF.